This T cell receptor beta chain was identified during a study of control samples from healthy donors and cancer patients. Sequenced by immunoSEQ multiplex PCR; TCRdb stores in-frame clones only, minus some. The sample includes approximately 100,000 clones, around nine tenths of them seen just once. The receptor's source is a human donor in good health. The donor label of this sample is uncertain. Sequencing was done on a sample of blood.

The CDR3 loop reads CASSPRDRNYNEQFF. DNA for the CDR3: TGTGCCAGCTCACCACGGGACAGAAACTACAATGAGCAGTTCTTC. V usage is TRBV18 and J usage is TRBJ2-1, with 7 bases fitting TRBD1. Germline trimming cut 1 base from V and 3 bases from J; bases unmatched to any gene: 3. Germline V CDR1 and CDR2: KGHSH, LQKENI. This CDR3 is 15 amino acids long.